The entry below describes one T cell receptor beta chain. Its specificity is unknown. The data were produced by immunoSEQ multiplex PCR, yet TCRdb's version contains in-frame clones alone and is incomplete. The table shows around 700,000 clones, with about three quarters occurring only once. The CDR3 consists of 15 residues. V trimming: 4 bases; J trimming: 6 bases; junction bases outside the gene matches: 10. Germline CDR1 SGHKS, CDR2 YYEKEE (reference sequence). This entry is derived from a study of shared clonotypes between healthy human individuals. General study findings and limits: Sequencing depth was expected to affect clonotype sharing among donors.

The TCR comes from a woman aged 30 to 39 in good health. Sequenced material: memory CD4+ T cells sorted from blood. This sample's subset: CD45RA-negative fraction. The J gene is TRBJ2-7, the V gene TRBV5-5; 10 bases are a match to TRBD1. Written as DNA, the CDR3 is TGTGCCAGCAGCGTGAGAGGGACAGGGGCTCCCGAGCAGTACTTC. It is translated as CASSVRGTGAPEQYF.